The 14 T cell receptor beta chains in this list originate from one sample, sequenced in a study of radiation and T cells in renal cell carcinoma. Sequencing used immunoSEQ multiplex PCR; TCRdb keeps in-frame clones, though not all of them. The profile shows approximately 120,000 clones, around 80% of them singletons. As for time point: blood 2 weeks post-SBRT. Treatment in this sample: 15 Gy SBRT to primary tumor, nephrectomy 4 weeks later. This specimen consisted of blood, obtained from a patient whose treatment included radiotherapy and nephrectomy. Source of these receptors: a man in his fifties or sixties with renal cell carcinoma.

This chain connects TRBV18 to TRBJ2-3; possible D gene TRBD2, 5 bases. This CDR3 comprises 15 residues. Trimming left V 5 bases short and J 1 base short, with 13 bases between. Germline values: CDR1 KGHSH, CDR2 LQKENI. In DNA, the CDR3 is TGTGCCAGCTCAAGACGATCGGAGGGCACAGATACGCAGTATTTT. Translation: CASSRRSEGTDTQYF.

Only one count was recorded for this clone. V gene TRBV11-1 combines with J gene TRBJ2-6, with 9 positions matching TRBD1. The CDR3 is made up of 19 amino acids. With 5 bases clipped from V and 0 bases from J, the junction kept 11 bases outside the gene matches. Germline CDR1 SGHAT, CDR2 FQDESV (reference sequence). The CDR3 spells CASSAEGDRALSGANVLTF. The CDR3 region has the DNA TGTGCCAGCAGCGCCGAAGGGGACAGGGCCCTCTCTGGGGCCAACGTCCTGACTTTC.

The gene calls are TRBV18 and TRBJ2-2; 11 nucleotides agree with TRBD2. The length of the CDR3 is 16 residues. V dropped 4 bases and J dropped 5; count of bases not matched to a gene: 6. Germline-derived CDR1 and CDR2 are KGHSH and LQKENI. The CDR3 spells CASSRTSGSKTGELFF. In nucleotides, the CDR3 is TGTGCCAGCTCACGTACTAGCGGGAGCAAGACCGGGGAGCTGTTTTTT.

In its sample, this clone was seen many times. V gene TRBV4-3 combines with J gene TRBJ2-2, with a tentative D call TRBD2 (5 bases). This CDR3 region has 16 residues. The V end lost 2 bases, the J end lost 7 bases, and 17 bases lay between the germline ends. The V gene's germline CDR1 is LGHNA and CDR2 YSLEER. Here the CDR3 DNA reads TGCGCCAGCAGCCAAATACTAGGAGTGGACCGCGGGGAGCTGTTTTTT. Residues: CASSQILGVDRGELFF.

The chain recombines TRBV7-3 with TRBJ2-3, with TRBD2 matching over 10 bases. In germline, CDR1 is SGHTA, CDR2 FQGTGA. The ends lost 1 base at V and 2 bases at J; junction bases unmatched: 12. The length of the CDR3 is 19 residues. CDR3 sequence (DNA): TGTGCCAGCAGCTTAATGGCTAGCGGGGGCTACAGTCTCACAGATACGCAGTATTTT. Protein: CASSLMASGGYSLTDTQYF.

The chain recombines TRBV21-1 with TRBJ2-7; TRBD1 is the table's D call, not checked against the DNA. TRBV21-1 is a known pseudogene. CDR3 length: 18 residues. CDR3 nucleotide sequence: TGTGCCAGCAGCAAAGTGAGAACTCCGGGACATCCCCCCCACGAGCAGTACTTC. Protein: CASSKVRTPGHPPHEQYF.

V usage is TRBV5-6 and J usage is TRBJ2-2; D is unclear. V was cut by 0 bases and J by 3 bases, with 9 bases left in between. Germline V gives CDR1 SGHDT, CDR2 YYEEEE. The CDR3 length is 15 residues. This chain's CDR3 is CASSLGVTYTGELFF. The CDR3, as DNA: TGTGCCAGCAGCTTGGGGGTCACTTACACCGGGGAGCTGTTTTTT.

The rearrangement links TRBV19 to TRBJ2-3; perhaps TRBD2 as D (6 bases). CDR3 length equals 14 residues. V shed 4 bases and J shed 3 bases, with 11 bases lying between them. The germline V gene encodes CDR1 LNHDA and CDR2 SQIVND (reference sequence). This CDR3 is CASSRGVITDTQYF. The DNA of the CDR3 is TGTGCCAGTAGTAGGGGGGTCATAACAGATACGCAGTATTTT.

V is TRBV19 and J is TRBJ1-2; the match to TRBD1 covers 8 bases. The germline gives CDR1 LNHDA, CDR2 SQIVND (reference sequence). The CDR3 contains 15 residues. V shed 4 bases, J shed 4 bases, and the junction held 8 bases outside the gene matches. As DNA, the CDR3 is TGTGCCAGTAGTAAACGACAGGGGAGCGGCTATGGCTACACCTTC. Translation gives CASSKRQGSGYGYTF.

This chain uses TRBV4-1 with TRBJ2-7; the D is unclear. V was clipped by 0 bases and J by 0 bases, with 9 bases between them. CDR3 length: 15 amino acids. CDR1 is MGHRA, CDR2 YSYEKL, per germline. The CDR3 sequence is CASSQETWSSYEQYF. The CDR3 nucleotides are TGCGCCAGCAGCCAAGAGACTTGGAGCTCCTACGAGCAGTACTTC.

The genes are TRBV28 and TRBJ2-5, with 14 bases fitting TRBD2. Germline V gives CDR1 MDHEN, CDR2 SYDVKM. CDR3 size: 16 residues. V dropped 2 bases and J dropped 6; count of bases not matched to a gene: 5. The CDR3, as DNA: TGTGCCAGCAGTTTAGGGGGGACTAGCGGGAGCCAGACCCAGTACTTC. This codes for CASSLGGTSGSQTQYF.

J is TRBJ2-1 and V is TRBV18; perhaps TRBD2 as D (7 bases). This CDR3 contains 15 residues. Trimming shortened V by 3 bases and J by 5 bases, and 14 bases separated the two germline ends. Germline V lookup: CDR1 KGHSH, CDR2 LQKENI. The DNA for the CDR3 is TGTGCCAGCTCACCTCAAGGGGGGGCACACAATGAGCAGTTCTTC. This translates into CASSPQGGAHNEQFF.

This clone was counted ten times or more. The CDR3 sequence: CASSGDETSTDTQYF. CDR3 bases: TGTGCCAGCTCGGGGGACGAGACTAGCACAGATACGCAGTATTTT. The J gene is TRBJ2-3, the V gene TRBV18; tentatively, D is TRBD1 or TRBD2 (5 bases each). V lost 6 bases and J lost 0, with 13 bases in between. This CDR3 spans 15 amino acids. Germline V gene lookup returns CDR1 KGHSH and CDR2 LQKENI.

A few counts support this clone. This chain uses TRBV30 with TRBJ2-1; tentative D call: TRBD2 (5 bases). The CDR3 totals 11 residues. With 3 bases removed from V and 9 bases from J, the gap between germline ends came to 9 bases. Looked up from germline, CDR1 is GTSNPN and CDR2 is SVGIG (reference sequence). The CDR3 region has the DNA TGTGCCTGGAGGAGGGTGAGTGAGCAGTTCTTC. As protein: CAWRRVSEQFF.